This T cell receptor (beta chain) was recovered during a study of glioma-infiltrating T cells. General study results and limits: Tissue-blood divergence was below expectation in non-neoplastic patients, above in gliomas. Tissue and blood shared very few CDR3 sequences.

Germline loops: CDR1 SEHNR, CDR2 FQNEAQ (reference sequence). CDR3 length: 17 amino acids. V shed 1 base and J 5 bases; nucleotides not matched to a gene: 7. In this sample, this clonotype turned up a few times. Its antigen is still unknown. TCR alpha and beta CDR3 regions were amplified from RNA using iRepertoire nested multiplex PCR. Input was roughly 85-450 ng of tissue mRNA or PBMC total RNA. TCRdb passed the multiplex PCR reads through MiXCR, listing each CDR3 protein once. The sample lists around 180,000 distinct CDR3 sequences, about 46% occurring once. This sequence was found in a human donor with low-grade glioma or glioblastoma, undergoing nonglioma brain surgery, or in good health (not recorded which). Sequencing input: glioma tissue, nonneoplastic brain tissue, or PBMCs (not recorded which). V gene TRBV7-9 combines with J gene TRBJ2-5; 13 bases map to TRBD2. The CDR3 bases are TGTGCCAGCAGCTTAGAGGTCGGGACTAGCGGGACGGAGACCCAGTACTTC. Its translation: CASSLEVGTSGTETQYF. Supplemented by reference TRBV7-9 and TRBJ2-5, the full variable domain reads DTGVSQNPRHKITKRGQNVTFRCDPISEHNRLYWYRQTLGQGPEFLTYFQNEAQLEKSRLLSDRFSAERPKGSFSTLEIQRTEQGDSAMYLCASSLEVGTSGTETQYFGPGTRLLVL.